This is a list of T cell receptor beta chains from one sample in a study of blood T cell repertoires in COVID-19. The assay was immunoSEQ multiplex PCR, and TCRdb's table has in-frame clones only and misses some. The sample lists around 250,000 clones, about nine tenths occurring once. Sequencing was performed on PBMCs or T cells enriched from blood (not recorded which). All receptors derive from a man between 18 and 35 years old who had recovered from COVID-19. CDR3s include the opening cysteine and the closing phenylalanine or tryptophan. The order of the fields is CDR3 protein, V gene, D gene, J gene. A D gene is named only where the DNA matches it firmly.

CDR3aa: CASSLYPTGGSGEQYF; v_gene: TRBV27; d_gene: TRBD2; j_gene: TRBJ2-7
CDR3aa: CASSGPGQGGTEAFF; v_gene: TRBV5-1; d_gene: TRBD1; j_gene: TRBJ1-1
CDR3aa: CASRSTGQGSYEQYF; v_gene: TRBV28; d_gene: TRBD1; j_gene: TRBJ2-7
CDR3aa: CASSLGRDSQVNYGYTF; v_gene: TRBV7-9; d_gene: .; j_gene: TRBJ1-2
CDR3aa: CASSEDPVQPQHF; v_gene: TRBV6-1; d_gene: .; j_gene: TRBJ1-5
CDR3aa: CASSLGQGTYNSPLHF; v_gene: TRBV7-2; d_gene: TRBD1; j_gene: TRBJ1-6
CDR3aa: CASIRDRGPSNYGYTF; v_gene: TRBV10-2; d_gene: TRBD1; j_gene: TRBJ1-2
CDR3aa: CASSLGYRGSSYNSPLHF; v_gene: TRBV27; d_gene: TRBD1; j_gene: TRBJ1-6
CDR3aa: CASSARVHGYTF; v_gene: TRBV28; d_gene: .; j_gene: TRBJ1-2
CDR3aa: CASSLGHGSGFDTEAFF; v_gene: TRBV28; d_gene: .; j_gene: TRBJ1-1
CDR3aa: CSAGDNEKLFF; v_gene: TRBV20-1; d_gene: .; j_gene: TRBJ1-4
CDR3aa: CASSESLGLGRRGYTF; v_gene: TRBV6-1; d_gene: .; j_gene: TRBJ1-2
CDR3aa: CASSSDRDPQPQHF; v_gene: TRBV28; d_gene: TRBD1; j_gene: TRBJ1-5
CDR3aa: CASSPTGGSYEQYF; v_gene: TRBV7-9; d_gene: TRBD2; j_gene: TRBJ2-7
CDR3aa: CASSLTGNYNSPLHF; v_gene: TRBV13; d_gene: .; j_gene: TRBJ1-6
CDR3aa: CASTQTGRSYEQYF; v_gene: TRBV7-9; d_gene: .; j_gene: TRBJ2-7
CDR3aa: CASSQAGSTDTQYF; v_gene: TRBV4-1; d_gene: .; j_gene: TRBJ2-3
CDR3aa: CASSRDRGSYEQYF; v_gene: TRBV18; d_gene: TRBD1; j_gene: TRBJ2-7
CDR3aa: CASIRGAGETQYF; v_gene: TRBV6-5; d_gene: .; j_gene: TRBJ2-5
CDR3aa: CASSSQSSGTQAPLHF; v_gene: TRBV9; d_gene: .; j_gene: TRBJ1-6
CDR3aa: CASSYGGQAFEKLFF; v_gene: TRBV6-5; d_gene: TRBD1; j_gene: TRBJ1-4
CDR3aa: CASSLNRQYEQYF; v_gene: TRBV5-5; d_gene: .; j_gene: TRBJ2-7
CDR3aa: CASSTRDRDFEQYF; v_gene: TRBV5-1; d_gene: TRBD1; j_gene: TRBJ2-7
CDR3aa: CASSFTQSSYNEQFF; v_gene: TRBV5-1; d_gene: .; j_gene: TRBJ2-1
CDR3aa: CASSIVWGPEVFEQYF; v_gene: TRBV19; d_gene: .; j_gene: TRBJ2-7
CDR3aa: CASSSRGLGETQYF; v_gene: TRBV7-6; d_gene: .; j_gene: TRBJ2-5